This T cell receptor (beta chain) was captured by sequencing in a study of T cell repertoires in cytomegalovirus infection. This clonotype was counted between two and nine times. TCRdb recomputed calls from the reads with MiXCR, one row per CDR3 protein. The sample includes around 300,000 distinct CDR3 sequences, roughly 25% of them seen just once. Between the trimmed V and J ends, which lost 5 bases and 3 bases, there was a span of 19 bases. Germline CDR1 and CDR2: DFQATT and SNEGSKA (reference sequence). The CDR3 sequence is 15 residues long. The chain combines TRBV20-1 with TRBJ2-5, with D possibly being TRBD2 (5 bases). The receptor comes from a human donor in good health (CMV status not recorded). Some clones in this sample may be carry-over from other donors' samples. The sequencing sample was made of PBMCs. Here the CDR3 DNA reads TGCAGTGCTCCAGACCTAGCAGGTTCGAAAGAGACCCAGTACTTC. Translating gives CSAPDLAGSKETQYF.